The next 12 T cell receptor beta chains were all read from a single sample in a study of T cell changes during pregnancy in multiple sclerosis. Profiled with immunoSEQ multiplex PCR; TCRdb holds only in-frame clones, not every one. Among under 100,000 clones, over 90% were seen once, and the ten largest hold 2.5%. Sequenced material: peripheral blood, taken in the third trimester of pregnancy. The receptors originated from a female donor with multiple sclerosis, enrolled in a pregnancy study.

The chain is built from TRBV7-3 and TRBJ2-2, with D possibly TRBD1 on 5 matching bases. Germline V gene data show CDR1 as SGHTA and CDR2 as FQGTGA. Trimming took 1 base from V and 0 from J, leaving 6 bases between them. The CDR3 is 15 amino acids. Written as DNA, the CDR3 is TGTGCCAGCAGCTTAAGACAGTCGAACACCGGGGAGCTGTTTTTT. It yields the protein CASSLRQSNTGELFF.

The V and J genes are TRBV18 and TRBJ1-5; maybe TRBD1 (5 bases). CDR1 KGHSH and CDR2 LQKENI come from the germline V gene. Trimming stripped 0 bases from V and 0 bases from J, with 9 bases between. CDR3 length equals 16 residues. The CDR3 bases are TGTGCCAGCTCACCACCGGGGCAGAATAGCAATCAGCCCCAGCATTTT. Protein sequence: CASSPPGQNSNQPQHF.

The CDR3 DNA follows: TGTGCCAGCTCACCAAAGGGACAGGGTTACAATGAGCAGTTCTTC. It yields the protein CASSPKGQGYNEQFF. This rearrangement joins TRBV18 to TRBJ2-1; 9 bases line up with TRBD1. CDR1 and CDR2 (germline): KGHSH, LQKENI. The CDR3 has 15 amino acids. Trimming took 2 bases from V and 4 from J; bases not matched to a gene: 3.

The gene calls are TRBV20-1 and TRBJ2-5; D remains ambiguous. CDR1 and CDR2 from the germline V gene are DFQATT and SNEGSKA (reference sequence). V was trimmed by 6 bases and J by 2 bases, leaving 7 bases between them. The CDR3 is made up of 11 amino acids. The CDR3 DNA reads as TGCAGTGCGCCCAGGCAAGAGACCCAGTACTTC. Translation: CSAPRQETQYF.

V usage is TRBV15 and J usage is TRBJ2-1; 7 bases are shared with TRBD1. V shed 5 bases, J shed 0 bases, and the junction held 10 bases outside the gene matches. Germline V lookup: CDR1 LNHNV, CDR2 YYDKDF (reference sequence). There are 17 residues in the CDR3. The CDR3, as DNA: TGTGCCACCAGCGGTACAGGGGCGTTCAGCTCCTACAATGAGCAGTTCTTC. It codes for CATSGTGAFSSYNEQFF.

V usage is TRBV5-4 and J usage is TRBJ2-7; TRBD2 matches at 10 bases. The V segment lost 1 base and the J segment 6 bases; nucleotides outside the gene matches: 1. Germline-derived CDR1 and CDR2 are SGHNT and YYREEE (reference sequence). CDR3 size: 13 residues. CDR3 DNA: TGTGCCAGCAGCTTGTTAGCGGGGGGCGAGCAGTACTTC. It encodes CASSLLAGGEQYF.

The V gene is TRBV6-6, the J gene TRBJ1-1; D is unclear. The ends were cut back, 0 bases at V and 2 bases at J, with 7 bases in the middle. The V gene's germline CDR1 is MNHNY and CDR2 SVGAGI (reference sequence). The CDR3 consists of 14 residues. CDR3: CASSYSHSNTEAFF. The CDR3 DNA sequence: TGTGCCAGCAGTTACTCGCACAGCAACACTGAAGCTTTCTTT.

This clone has only a few counts. V and J are TRBV2 and TRBJ2-3; 11 nucleotides line up with TRBD1. The length of the CDR3 is 14 residues. Germline V gives CDR1 SNHLY, CDR2 FYNNEI. J was trimmed by 5 bases and V by 9 bases; bases with no gene match: 7. The CDR3 spells CASAGQGVQDTQYF. CDR3 nucleotide sequence: TGTGCCAGTGCGGGACAGGGGGTACAAGATACGCAGTATTTT.

V usage is TRBV6-5 and J usage is TRBJ1-2; the match to TRBD1 covers 8 bases. CDR1 and CDR2 (germline): MNHEY, SVGAGI. The CDR3 runs 15 residues. With 4 bases clipped from V and 7 bases from J, the junction kept 11 bases outside the gene matches. The CDR3 nucleotides are TGTGCCAGCAGTTTCGGGGCAGGGGGCGGGAGTGGCTACACCTTC. This codes for CASSFGAGGGSGYTF.

The genes are TRBV7-8 and TRBJ2-1; possibly TRBD2 for D (7 bases). This CDR3 has 15 residues. Germline V gene data show CDR1 as SGHVS and CDR2 as FQNEAQ. V was shortened by 0 bases and J by 10 bases, with 16 bases between the two germline ends. CDR3: CASSLASLGGREQFF. CDR3 bases: TGTGCCAGCAGCTTAGCGTCCTTGGGGGGGCGGGAGCAGTTCTTC. The full variable domain, rest sourced from reference TRBV7-8 and TRBJ2-1, is GAGVSQSPRYKVAKRGQDVALRCDPISGHVSLFWYQQALGQGPEFLTYFQNEAQLDKSGLPSDRFFAERPEGSVSTLKIQRTQQEDSAVYLCASSLASLGGREQFFGPGTRLTVL.

V and J are TRBV9 and TRBJ1-2, with 7 positions matching TRBD1. The CDR3 is 13 amino acids. The ends lost 3 bases at V and 4 bases at J; junction bases unmatched: 3. Germline CDR1 is SGDLS and CDR2 is YYNGEE. The CDR3 is CASSARDSYGYTF. DNA of the CDR3: TGTGCCAGCAGCGCCCGGGACAGCTATGGCTACACCTTC.

This clone was recorded a few times. The J gene is TRBJ1-2, the V gene TRBV19, with TRBD1 as a possible D gene (6 bases). V shed 6 bases and J shed 4 bases, with 18 bases lying between them. This CDR3 spans 15 amino acids. CDR1 is LNHDA and CDR2 is SQIVND in the germline V gene (reference sequence). The CDR3 loop is CASRTRDITAYGYTF. In nucleotides, the CDR3 is TGTGCCAGTAGGACCCGGGACATTACCGCCTATGGCTACACCTTC.